The rows below give T cell receptor beta chains drawn from one sample of a study of T-cell memory formation after mild COVID-19. TCRdb analysed the 5' RACE reads with MiXCR anew, one entry per CDR3 protein. The table records hundreds of thousands of distinct CDR3 sequences, less than 25% of them present only once. The sample was PBMCs or a T cell subset sorted from them (not recorded which). The receptor source for this set is an adult woman who had mild COVID-19 (a few samples of this study predate the infection). Cell type and time point are not known. Each CDR3 is given with its conserved first and last residue. Each record gives: V gene, D gene, J gene, clone size, CDR3 protein, CDR3 DNA. The D gene is left open where the match is weak. A row's size may be missing; if present it is once, few, many or a size class.

TRBV14	-	TRBJ2-7	few	CASSQRGSPTEQYF	TGTGCCAGCAGCCAAAGGGGCAGCCCTACGGAGCAGTACTTC
TRBV5-1	-	TRBJ2-1	-	CASSLLDDEQFF	TGCGCCAGCAGCTTGCTCGACGATGAGCAGTTCTTC
TRBV3-1	-	TRBJ2-2	-	CASSQGTTNTGELFF	TGTGCCAGCAGCCAAGGGACAACGAACACCGGGGAGCTGTTTTTT
TRBV12-3/TRBV12-4	TRBD2	TRBJ2-4	-	CASSFPTGGAKNIQYF	TGTGCCAGCAGTTTCCCCACCGGGGGGGCCAAAAACATTCAGTACTTC
TRBV19	-	TRBJ1-1	few	CASSMYLTALGTEAFF	TGTGCCAGTAGTATGTATCTGACAGCCCTTGGAACTGAAGCTTTCTTT
TRBV18	-	TRBJ1-4	few	CASSGNLGEKLFF	TGTGCCAGCTCCGGGAACCTTGGTGAAAAACTGTTTTTT
TRBV15	-	TRBJ2-7	few	CATSREMGRRVGNEQYF	TGTGCCACCAGCAGAGAAATGGGGCGGCGGGTAGGAAACGAGCAGTACTTC
TRBV7-3	TRBD1	TRBJ1-2	-	CASSPDRGSYGYTF	TGTGCCAGCAGCCCGGACAGGGGTTCCTATGGCTACACCTTC
TRBV15	-	TRBJ1-2	-	CATSRGPGNLGYTF	TGTGCCACCAGCAGAGGTCCAGGGAATCTAGGCTACACCTTC
TRBV6-2/TRBV6-3	-	TRBJ2-5	-	CASSPTLIRATGTQYF	TGTGCCAGCAGCCCGACCTTGATTAGGGCCACAGGGACCCAGTACTTC
TRBV15	TRBD1	TRBJ2-7	-	CATSKKTGGSSEQYF	TGTGCCACCAGCAAAAAGACAGGGGGCTCCTCCGAGCAGTACTTC
TRBV15	-	TRBJ1-2	-	CATSPRQALGGYTF	TGTGCCACCAGCCCTCGTCAGGCCCTCGGCGGCTACACCTTC
TRBV7-6	-	TRBJ2-1	many	CASSISNEQFF	TGTGCCAGCAGCATTAGCAATGAGCAGTTCTTC
TRBV15	-	TRBJ2-2	-	CATSPFGIGELFF	TGTGCCACCAGTCCTTTCGGGATCGGGGAGCTGTTTTTT
TRBV6-5	TRBD2	TRBJ2-1	-	CASRSTSGRSFF	TGTGCCAGCAGGTCTACTAGCGGAAGGTCGTTCTTC
TRBV20-1	-	TRBJ1-1	few	CSARDETGGRTEAFF	TGCAGTGCTAGAGATGAGACAGGCGGGAGGACTGAAGCTTTCTTT
TRBV5-6	TRBD2	TRBJ2-3	-	CASIALAGNTDTQYF	TGTGCCAGCATCGCACTAGCGGGAAATACAGATACGCAGTATTTT
TRBV7-2	-	TRBJ2-1	-	CASSLAGGRVDEQFF	TGTGCCAGCAGCTTAGCGGGGGGGCGGGTCGATGAGCAGTTCTTC
TRBV2	-	TRBJ1-2	-	CASSGGTGLGYTF	TGTGCCAGCAGTGGGGGTACAGGTCTGGGCTACACCTTC
TRBV21-1	-	TRBJ2-3	few	CASSKRLLGTDTQYF	TGTGCCAGCAGCAAACGTCTACTGGGCACAGATACGCAGTATTTT
TRBV7-9	-	TRBJ1-1	-	CASSLMLSAEAFF	TGTGCCAGCAGCTTAATGTTGTCCGCTGAAGCTTTCTTT
TRBV12-3/TRBV12-4	-	TRBJ1-1	few	CASQSLGGHMNTEAFF	TGTGCCAGCCAGTCCTTGGGGGGCCACATGAACACTGAAGCTTTCTTT
TRBV25-1	TRBD1	TRBJ2-7	many	CASSETGGPYEQYF	TGTGCCAGCAGTGAAACAGGGGGTCCCTACGAGCAGTACTTC
TRBV12-3/TRBV12-4	TRBD1	TRBJ2-1	-	CASRLRQGPYNEQFF	TGTGCCAGCAGACTCCGACAGGGTCCCTACAATGAGCAGTTCTTC
TRBV2	-	TRBJ2-5	few	CASSVGRTQYF	TGTGCCAGCAGTGTTGGGAGGACCCAGTACTTC
TRBV10-2	TRBD1	TRBJ1-2	-	CASSESTPTGGHGYTF	TGCGCCAGCAGTGAGTCGACCCCGACAGGGGGGCATGGCTACACCTTC
TRBV12-3/TRBV12-4	TRBD1	TRBJ2-5	-	CAIEILGDREQETQYF	TGTGCCATCGAAATATTGGGGGACAGGGAACAAGAGACCCAGTACTTC
TRBV4-1	-	TRBJ1-2	few	CASSQEGVNYGYTF	TGCGCCAGCAGCCAAGAGGGGGTTAACTATGGCTACACCTTC
TRBV6-1	TRBD2	TRBJ2-7	-	CASTKVAGANEQYF	TGTGCCAGCACAAAGGTAGCGGGAGCCAACGAGCAGTACTTC
TRBV5-1	-	TRBJ2-5	-	CASSRNRASQETQYF	TGCGCCAGCAGCAGAAACAGGGCCTCCCAAGAGACCCAGTACTTC
TRBV7-3	TRBD1	TRBJ2-3	-	CASSQDRTGGDTQYF	TGTGCCAGCAGCCAAGACCGGACAGGGGGAGATACGCAGTATTTT
TRBV20-1	TRBD2	TRBJ2-2	few	CSARETSGGPRPNTGELFF	TGCAGTGCTAGAGAAACTAGCGGGGGCCCTCGCCCAAACACCGGGGAGCTGTTTTTT
TRBV9	TRBD2	TRBJ2-1	-	CASSASGGKEQFF	TGTGCCAGCAGCGCTAGCGGGGGTAAAGAGCAGTTCTTC
TRBV4-1	TRBD1	TRBJ1-2	-	CASSIDRALDGYTF	TGCGCCAGCAGCATTGACAGGGCTTTAGATGGCTACACCTTC
TRBV4-3	-	TRBJ2-5	few	CASSQDYGSGQETQYF	TGCGCCAGCAGCCAAGATTATGGGAGCGGGCAAGAGACCCAGTACTTC
TRBV4-3	-	TRBJ2-5	-	CASSQEWVDAGRAETQYF	TGCGCCAGCAGCCAAGAATGGGTGGATGCGGGACGGGCAGAGACCCAGTACTTC
TRBV9	TRBD1	TRBJ2-2	-	CASSVGDRGAGELFF	TGTGCCAGCAGCGTAGGAGACAGGGGAGCCGGGGAGCTGTTTTTT
TRBV5-1	-	TRBJ2-5	many	CASSAGPEETQYF	TGCGCCAGCAGCGCGGGACCGGAAGAGACCCAGTACTTC
TRBV5-1	TRBD1	TRBJ1-1	-	CASSLAGQPRAFF	TGCGCCAGCAGCTTGGCGGGACAGCCGAGAGCTTTCTTT
TRBV20-1	TRBD2	TRBJ2-7	-	CSASSGREGPSAYEQYF	TGCAGTGCTAGTTCGGGGCGGGAGGGCCCCTCCGCCTACGAGCAGTACTTC
TRBV15	TRBD1	TRBJ2-7	-	CATSEGAGYEQYF	TGTGCCACCAGCGAGGGGGCAGGTTACGAGCAGTACTTC
TRBV12-5	TRBD2	TRBJ2-3	-	CASGPKRQGLEAPDTQYF	TGTGCTAGTGGTCCCAAAAGGCAGGGACTAGAGGCCCCAGATACGCAGTATTTT
TRBV4-2	TRBD2	TRBJ2-7	-	CASSQDSGTTYEQYF	TGTGCCAGCAGCCAAGATAGCGGGACTACCTACGAGCAGTACTTC
TRBV15	TRBD1	TRBJ1-2	few	CATSRDDQGAHGYTF	TGTGCCACCAGCAGAGATGACCAGGGGGCGCATGGCTACACCTTC
TRBV19	TRBD1	TRBJ1-2	-	CASSTGTGRTNYGYTF	TGTGCCAGTAGTACCGGGACAGGGCGGACCAACTATGGCTACACCTTC
TRBV19	-	TRBJ1-2	few	CASGNQGLQGYTF	TGTGCCAGTGGCAACCAGGGCCTACAGGGCTACACCTTC
TRBV20-1	TRBD1	TRBJ2-1	few	CSARPAGTGSDQQFF	TGCAGTGCTAGACCCGCCGGGACAGGGAGTGATCAGCAGTTCTTC
TRBV5-1	TRBD1	TRBJ2-3	few	CASSLDGQGSTDTQYF	TGCGCCAGCAGCTTAGACGGACAGGGGAGCACAGATACGCAGTATTTT
TRBV7-8	-	TRBJ2-3	many	CASSLVPGGTDTQYF	TGTGCCAGCAGCTTGGTCCCCGGGGGCACAGATACGCAGTATTTT
TRBV20-1	-	TRBJ1-1	few	CSPRGGGLNTEAFF	TGCAGCCCCCGGGGAGGGGGACTAAACACTGAAGCTTTCTTT
TRBV4-2	TRBD2	TRBJ2-7	many	CASSQLAGSSYEQYF	TGTGCCAGCAGCCAGCTAGCGGGGAGCTCCTACGAGCAGTACTTC
TRBV9	TRBD1	TRBJ2-1	few	CASSVTLQGLYNEQFF	TGTGCCAGCAGCGTAACGCTACAGGGGCTTTACAATGAGCAGTTCTTC
TRBV27	-	TRBJ1-5	-	CASSSDSGGNQPQHF	TGTGCCAGCAGTTCGGACAGTGGGGGCAATCAGCCCCAGCATTTT
TRBV6-5	-	TRBJ1-4	few	CASSLNTGRNEKLFF	TGTGCCAGCAGTTTAAATACAGGGCGTAATGAAAAACTGTTTTTT
TRBV12-3/TRBV12-4	-	TRBJ1-4	few	CASSFREGNEKLFF	TGTGCCAGCAGTTTCAGGGAGGGGAATGAAAAACTGTTTTTT
TRBV23-1	-	TRBJ2-1	-	CASSRSASRHNEQFF	TGCGCCAGCAGTCGGTCGGCTAGTCGGCACAATGAGCAGTTCTTC
TRBV5-6	-	TRBJ1-1	few	CASSYSSGNTEAFF	TGTGCCAGCAGCTATTCATCCGGGAACACTGAAGCTTTCTTT
TRBV3-1	TRBD2	TRBJ2-4	-	CASSQPGTSKNIQYF	TGTGCCAGCAGCCAACCTGGGACTAGTAAAAACATTCAGTACTTC
TRBV19	-	TRBJ1-6	few	CASSIGQSFSPLHF	TGTGCCAGTAGTATTGGGCAGTCCTTTTCACCCCTCCACTTT
TRBV28	TRBD1	TRBJ1-1	few	CASSSYGTGTNTEAFF	TGTGCCAGCAGCTCCTACGGGACAGGCACGAACACTGAAGCTTTCTTT